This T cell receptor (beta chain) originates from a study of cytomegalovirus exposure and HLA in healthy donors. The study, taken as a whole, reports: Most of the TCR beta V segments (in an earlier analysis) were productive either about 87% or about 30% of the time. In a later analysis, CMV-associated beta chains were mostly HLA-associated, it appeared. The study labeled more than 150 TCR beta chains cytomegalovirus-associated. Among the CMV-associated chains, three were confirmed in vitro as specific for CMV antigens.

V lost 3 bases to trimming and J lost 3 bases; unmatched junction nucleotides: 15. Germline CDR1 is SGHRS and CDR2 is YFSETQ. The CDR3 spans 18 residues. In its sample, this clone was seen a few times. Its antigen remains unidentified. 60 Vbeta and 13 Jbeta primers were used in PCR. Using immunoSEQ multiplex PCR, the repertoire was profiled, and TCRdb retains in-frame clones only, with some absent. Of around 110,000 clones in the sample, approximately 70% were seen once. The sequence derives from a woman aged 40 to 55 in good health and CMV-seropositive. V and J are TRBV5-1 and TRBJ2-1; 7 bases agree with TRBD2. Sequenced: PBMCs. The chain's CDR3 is CASSSSQGGVQGYNEQFF. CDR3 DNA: TGCGCCAGCAGCTCCAGTCAGGGAGGGGTCCAAGGCTACAATGAGCAGTTCTTC.